Below, 32 T cell receptor beta chains from the same sample are listed, as sequenced in a study of T cell responses to AZD1222 COVID-19 vaccine. Sequenced by immunoSEQ multiplex PCR; TCRdb stores in-frame clones only, minus some. Of roughly 140,000 clones listed, approximately 89% are singletons. The specimen was peripheral blood, collected on day 0 of AZD1222 vaccination. These receptors were taken from an adult in good health.

CDR3 sequence: CASSRTGGNQPQHF. DNA for the CDR3: TGTGCCAGCAGCCGGACCGGCGGCAATCAGCCCCAGCATTTT. This chain joins TRBV6-2 or TRBV6-3 and TRBJ1-5; D is unclear. V shed 6 bases and J shed 2 bases, with 11 bases lying between them. The germline V gene has CDR1 MNHEY and CDR2 SVGEGT. This CDR3 has 14 amino acids.

The genes are TRBV5-1 and TRBJ2-1; the D gene could be TRBD1 or TRBD2 (5 bases each). From germline, CDR1 is SGHRS and CDR2 YFSETQ. The CDR3 spans 14 residues. The V end was cut by 3 bases, the J end by 5 bases, with 12 bases between. CDR3 nucleotide sequence: TGCGCCAGCAGCTGGGGGACCCCCAACAATGAGCAGTTCTTC. It translates to CASSWGTPNNEQFF.

J is TRBJ1-1 and V is TRBV27; 7 bases agree with TRBD1. Trimming at V came to 2 bases and at J to 11 bases, leaving 8 bases not matched to a gene. This CDR3 has 13 amino acids. CDR1 is MNHEY and CDR2 is SMNVEV in the germline V gene (reference sequence). DNA of the CDR3: TGTGCCAGCAGTTTACCAAAACAGGGGAAGGCTTTCTTT. It encodes CASSLPKQGKAFF.

This chain joins TRBV6-5 and TRBJ2-7; 8 nucleotides line up with TRBD2. CDR3 length: 14 amino acids. The V gene end was trimmed by 6 bases and the J gene end by 9 bases; junction bases not matched to a gene: 13. Germline-derived CDR1 and CDR2 are MNHEY and SVGAGI. CDR3 sequence reads: CASSPFFSGNGQYF. The CDR3 nucleotides read TGTGCCAGCAGCCCCTTCTTTAGCGGGAATGGGCAGTACTTC.

The chain recombines TRBV6-5 with TRBJ2-3; 7 positions match TRBD2. Germline CDR1 and CDR2: MNHEY and SVGAGI. There are 14 residues in the CDR3. The V and J ends lost 7 bases and 1 base, in that order; junction bases with no gene match: 5. The CDR3 protein is CASTDAGGTDTQYF. For the CDR3, the DNA is TGTGCCAGCACCGACGCGGGAGGCACAGATACGCAGTATTTT.

The chain is built from TRBV5-4 and TRBJ2-1; 8 bases agree with TRBD1. V dropped 4 bases and J dropped 7; count of bases not matched to a gene: 10. The germline V gene encodes CDR1 SGHNT and CDR2 YYREEE (reference sequence). CDR3 length equals 15 residues. As DNA, the CDR3 is TGTGCCAGCAGCCCGGCGGACAGGGATTGGAATGAGCAGTTCTTC. It specifies CASSPADRDWNEQFF.

This clone was seen a few times. The chain joins TRBV29-1 to TRBJ1-2; perhaps TRBD1 as D (5 bases). The CDR3 is 11 amino acids. Germline CDR1 is SQVTM and CDR2 is ANQGSEA. Trimming cost V 1 base and J 13 bases, with 13 bases left between them. CDR3 nucleotide sequence: TGCAGCGTTGAAGCGGGGCGGGGCGTCACCTTC. It encodes CSVEAGRGVTF.

The genes are TRBV19 and TRBJ1-2; a weak D match, TRBD1 (5 bases). The V gene's germline CDR1 is LNHDA and CDR2 SQIVND (reference sequence). The CDR3 length is 15 residues. V was shortened by 8 bases and J by 2 bases, with 18 bases between the two germline ends. CDR3 in amino acids: CASRIQNQGNYGYTF. CDR3 bases: TGTGCCAGTCGCATCCAAAATCAGGGCAACTATGGCTACACCTTC.

This sequence joins TRBV19 and TRBJ2-2; TRBD2 is a possible D gene (5 bases). The germline V gene encodes CDR1 LNHDA and CDR2 SQIVND (reference sequence). This CDR3 is 15 amino acids long. Trimming cost V 5 bases and J 2 bases, with 12 bases left between them. The CDR3 region is CASSPWASNTGELFF. The CDR3, as DNA: TGTGCCAGTAGTCCCTGGGCTAGCAACACCGGGGAGCTGTTTTTT.

The chain uses TRBV9 and TRBJ2-3; D gene ambiguous. The CDR3 totals 10 residues. Germline lookup yields CDR1 SGDLS and CDR2 YYNGEE. V gave up 3 bases and J gave up 5 bases, with 1 base separating them. The CDR3 DNA reads as TGTGCCAGCAGCGGAGATACGCAGTATTTT. This gives the protein CASSGDTQYF.

The chain couples TRBV27 to TRBJ1-5; weak D call: TRBD1 (6 bases). The CDR3 totals 14 residues. The germline V gene has CDR1 MNHEY and CDR2 SMNVEV (reference sequence). V was pared by 8 bases and J by 0 bases, with 11 bases between. CDR3 in amino acids: CASSLGASNQPQHF. For the CDR3, the DNA is TGTGCCAGCTCCCTGGGGGCTAGCAATCAGCCCCAGCATTTT.

The chain joins TRBV7-3 to TRBJ2-1, with 10 bases aligning to TRBD2. With V trimmed by 0 bases and J by 8 bases, 10 bases remained unmatched. This CDR3 spans 17 amino acids. CDR1 is SGHTA and CDR2 is FQGTGA in the germline V gene. In DNA form, the CDR3 reads TGTGCCAGCAGCTTAACGGGCTCTAGCGGGAGTATCGATGAGCAGTTCTTC. Its translation is CASSLTGSSGSIDEQFF.

V and J are TRBV11-2 and TRBJ1-1; a weak D match, TRBD1 (5 bases). The germline gives CDR1 SGHAT, CDR2 FQNNGV. The V gene lost 3 bases and the J gene lost 5 bases, with 13 bases spanning the gap. CDR3 length: 14 residues. The CDR3 loop reads CASSLRPGLTEAFF. The CDR3 DNA reads TGTGCCAGCAGCTTGAGACCGGGGCTAACTGAAGCTTTCTTT.

This clone was observed once. The rearrangement links TRBV2 to TRBJ2-1, with D perhaps matching TRBD1 or TRBD2 (5 bases each). The CDR3 loop spans 15 amino acids. V gave up 4 bases and J gave up 12 bases, with 22 bases separating them. CDR1 SNHLY and CDR2 FYNNEI come from the germline V gene. The CDR3 is CASSGDPTRSSGQFF. CDR3 nucleotides: TGTGCCAGCAGTGGGGACCCGACAAGGTCTTCGGGGCAGTTCTTC.

The V and J genes are TRBV6-2 or TRBV6-3 and TRBJ2-3; TRBD2 matches 9 bases. Losses at the gene ends were 5 bases for V and 4 bases for J; bases not matched to a gene: 10. Per germline, CDR1 MNHEY and CDR2 SVGEGT. The CDR3 runs to 16 residues. The CDR3 loop is CASSGIFAGGPDTQYF. CDR3 sequence (DNA): TGTGCCAGCAGTGGGATCTTCGCGGGAGGGCCAGATACGCAGTATTTT.

This clone was picked up one time. The chain is built from TRBV9 and TRBJ1-5; the D is unclear. The CDR3 loop spans 13 amino acids. V was clipped by 0 bases and J by 11 bases, with 12 bases between them. Germline V CDR1 and CDR2: SGDLS, YYNGEE. In nucleotides, the CDR3 is TGTGCCAGCAGCGTAGCGGAGGGTAGGGCCCAGCATTTT. Translation: CASSVAEGRAQHF. Looking up the rest from reference TRBV9 and TRBJ1-5 gives the full variable domain: DSGVTQTPKHLITATGQRVTLRCSPRSGDLSVYWYQQSLDQGLQFLIQYYNGEERAKGNILERFSAQQFPDLHSELNLSSLELGDSALYFCASSVAEGRAQHFGDGTRLSIL.

This clone was recorded once. V usage is TRBV9 and J usage is TRBJ2-1; 9 positions agree with TRBD2. CDR3 size: 18 residues. Germline CDR1 reads SGDLS; CDR2 reads YYNGEE. The J segment lost 2 bases and the V segment lost 4 bases, leaving 13 bases of the junction unmatched. CDR3 sequence: CASSYYPSSGAPYNEQFF. The CDR3, as DNA: TGTGCCAGCAGCTATTATCCCTCTAGCGGGGCCCCCTACAATGAGCAGTTCTTC.

This clone was counted a single time. This rearrangement joins TRBV28 to TRBJ2-7, with 13 bases lining up with TRBD2. The ends lost 3 bases at V and 4 bases at J; junction bases unmatched: 18. This CDR3 contains 20 residues. The V gene's germline CDR1 is MDHEN and CDR2 SYDVKM. CDR3 bases: TGTGCCAGCAGTTTCGGCCCTTCTCGGACTAGCGGGAGAATACAGTACGAGCAGTACTTC. Amino acids: CASSFGPSRTSGRIQYEQYF.

CDR3 sequence reads: CASSLDGTTNQPQHF. The DNA for the CDR3 is TGCGCCAGCAGCTTGGACGGGACGACCAATCAGCCCCAGCATTTT. The chain carries TRBV5-1 and TRBJ1-5; the D gene is possibly TRBD1 (5 bases). Per the germline V gene, CDR1 is SGHRS and CDR2 is YFSETQ. The CDR3 length is 15 residues. The germline V and J ends were trimmed by 0 bases and 3 bases, with 10 bases remaining between them. Complete variable domain (other parts from reference TRBV5-1 and TRBJ1-5): KAGVTQTPRYLIKTRGQQVTLSCSPISGHRSVSWYQQTPGQGLQFLFEYFSETQRNKGNFPGRFSGRQFSNSRSEMNVSTLELGDSALYLCASSLDGTTNQPQHFGDGTRLSIL.

The V call is TRBV7-2, the J call TRBJ2-5; no clear D gene. The V and J ends lost 1 base and 7 bases respectively, with 13 bases between them. Per germline, CDR1 SGHTA and CDR2 FQGNSA. This CDR3 has 14 amino acids. CDR3 sequence (DNA): TGTGCCAGCAGCTTAGAAGCAGGTTGGGGGACCCAGTACTTC. This translates into CASSLEAGWGTQYF.

The chain joins TRBV15 to TRBJ2-7; 9 bases are shared with TRBD2. The V gene's germline CDR1 is LNHNV and CDR2 YYDKDF (reference sequence). This CDR3 is 13 amino acids long. J gave up 5 bases and V 3 bases, and 2 bases lay outside the gene matches. CDR3 DNA: TGTGCCACCAGCAGGAGCGGGAGGAACGAGCAGTACTTC. It translates to CATSRSGRNEQYF.

This chain connects TRBV19 to TRBJ1-1; no clear D gene. This CDR3 region has 15 residues. V lost 7 bases and J lost 7, with 22 bases in between. Germline CDR1 and CDR2: LNHDA and SQIVND (reference sequence). CDR3 coding DNA: TGTGCCAGTAACAGCGAGGGCAGCCCCGCTGATGAAGCTTTCTTT. Translating it yields CASNSEGSPADEAFF.

This chain uses TRBV27 with TRBJ2-7; TRBD1 matches at 8 bases. This CDR3 has 15 amino acids. V lost 6 bases and J lost 2; bases outside the gene matches: 9. The germline V gene encodes CDR1 MNHEY and CDR2 SMNVEV (reference sequence). Written as DNA, the CDR3 is TGTGCCAGCAGCCCAACAGGGGGTTTTACCTACGAGCAGTACTTC. The encoded protein is CASSPTGGFTYEQYF.

In DNA form, the CDR3 reads TGTGCCAGCAGCCGGACCTCTGGAAACACCATATATTTT. It codes for CASSRTSGNTIYF. The chain has TRBV25-1 and TRBJ1-3; D is uncertain. CDR3 length: 13 amino acids. CDR1 is MGHDK, CDR2 SYGVNS, per germline. V was pared by 6 bases and J by 0 bases, with 6 bases between.

A single count supports this clone. The chain combines TRBV6-5 with TRBJ1-1, with TRBD1 matching over 7 bases. Per germline, CDR1 MNHEY and CDR2 SVGAGI. The CDR3 is 15 residues long. V lost 2 bases, J lost 11 bases, and 14 bases stayed unmatched. The CDR3 nucleotides read TGTGCCAGCAGTTACGAGGGGGCTCGGACCAGTGAGGCTTTCTTT. Its translation is CASSYEGARTSEAFF.

The rearrangement joins TRBV3-1 (or the pseudogene TRBV3-2) to TRBJ1-1; no reliable D call. The length of the CDR3 is 14 residues. The V gene's germline CDR1 is LGHDT and CDR2 YNNKEL (reference sequence). Deletions cut 1 base from V and 9 bases from J, with 15 bases between. The CDR3 DNA sequence: TGTGCCAGCAGCCAAGGTCTGCGGTCTAATAAAGCTTTCTTT. Translation gives CASSQGLRSNKAFF.

The rearrangement joins TRBV2 to TRBJ2-7; the match to TRBD2 covers 14 bases. J lost 4 bases, V lost 7 bases, and 3 bases had no gene match. The germline gives CDR1 SNHLY, CDR2 FYNNEI. CDR3 length: 14 amino acids. The CDR3 nucleotides read TGTGCCAGCAACGGACTAGCGGGAGGATACGAGCAGTACTTC. Its translation is CASNGLAGGYEQYF.

The chain couples TRBV28 to TRBJ2-2; TRBD2 matches at 9 bases. CDR1 and CDR2 from the germline V gene are MDHEN and SYDVKM. The V and J ends lost 5 bases and 5 bases, in that order; junction bases with no gene match: 9. This CDR3 has 16 residues. The CDR3 here is CASSLSSGISTGELFF. DNA for the CDR3: TGTGCCAGCAGTCTTTCTAGCGGGATTTCAACCGGGGAGCTGTTTTTT.

This chain uses TRBV21-1 with TRBJ2-1; the table's D call, TRBD1, was not checked against the DNA. TRBV21-1 is given as a pseudogene. This CDR3 has 16 amino acids. The CDR3 DNA follows: TGTGCCAGCAGCAAATTTGGCACCAAATCCTACAATGAGCAGTTCTTC. It yields the protein CASSKFGTKSYNEQFF.

The table lists this clone with a few counts. This sequence joins TRBV28 and TRBJ2-7; 8 nucleotides match TRBD2. Germline assignment: CDR1 MDHEN and CDR2 SYDVKM. CDR3 length: 15 amino acids. The V and J ends lost 7 bases and 1 base, in that order; junction bases with no gene match: 9. The DNA of the CDR3 is TGTGCCAGCATACCGGGGGGGACTGTTTCCTACGAGCAGTACTTC. Translation gives CASIPGGTVSYEQYF.

The CDR3 loop reads CASSVGQGRQETQYF. CDR3 DNA: TGTGCCAGCAGCGTAGGACAGGGGCGGCAAGAGACCCAGTACTTC. J is TRBJ2-5 and V is TRBV9; 8 nucleotides line up with TRBD1. Per germline, CDR1 SGDLS and CDR2 YYNGEE. V shed 0 bases and J 2 bases; nucleotides not matched to a gene: 3. The CDR3 is 15 residues long.

The chain combines TRBV2 with TRBJ2-1; a weak D match, TRBD2 (6 bases). Trimming took 4 bases from V and 0 from J, leaving 10 bases between them. The V gene's germline CDR1 is SNHLY and CDR2 FYNNEI. The CDR3 loop spans 15 amino acids. Here the CDR3 reads CASSASVSSYNEQFF. The DNA for the CDR3 is TGTGCCAGCAGTGCTAGCGTTAGCTCCTACAATGAGCAGTTCTTC.